The 25 T cell receptor beta chains in this list originate from one sample, sequenced in a study of regulatory T cells in long-lasting Graves disease. As for time point: persistent/refractory GD, antithyroid drugs over 5 years with positive TRAb. TCR sequences were obtained from RNA taken from PBMCs. The authors built TCR beta libraries using iRepertoire HTBI primers and Arm-PCR of CDR3 regions. Each CDR3 protein is one row after TCRdb ran MiXCR on the multiplex PCR reads. This sample has approximately 400,000 distinct CDR3 sequences, with 23% found just once. The material sequenced was peripheral blood mononuclear cells (PBMCs), taken when the disease was refractory, from a patient treated with antithyroid drugs. These receptors all stem from a female donor with Graves disease.

The chain uses TRBV12-3 or TRBV12-4 and TRBJ1-5; D is undetermined. The CDR3 has 15 residues. V dropped 2 bases and J dropped 2 bases, with 10 bases sitting between them. CDR3 nucleotide sequence: TGTGCCAGCAGTTTAAGGGTTATGGGCAATCAGCCCCAGCATTTT. This gives the protein CASSLRVMGNQPQHF.

The chain carries TRBV19 and TRBJ2-6, with D tentatively TRBD1 or TRBD2 (7 bases each). The CDR3 length is 16 residues. Germline V lookup: CDR1 LNHDA, CDR2 SQIVND (reference sequence). Trimming took off 3 bases at V and 2 bases at J, with 11 bases between the two ends. CDR3 DNA: TGTGCCAGTAGTATCCAGGGGGGGGCTGGGGCCAACGTCCTGACTTTC. The encoded protein is CASSIQGGAGANVLTF. The variable domain in full, completed from reference TRBV19 and TRBJ2-6, reads DGGITQSPKYLFRKEGQNVTLSCEQNLNHDAMYWYRQDPGQGLRLIYYSQIVNDFQKGDIAEGYSVSREKKESFPLTVTSAQKNPTAFYLCASSIQGGAGANVLTFGAGSRLTVL.

A few counts support this clonotype. This sequence joins TRBV7-9 and TRBJ1-1; D is unclear. Trimming removed 5 bases at V and 4 bases at J, with 14 bases between. The CDR3 extends over 14 amino acids. The germline V gene has CDR1 SEHNR and CDR2 FQNEAQ (reference sequence). For the CDR3, the DNA is TGTGCCAGCAGCCGGGATACGGAATTCACTGAAGCTTTCTTT. Translation gives CASSRDTEFTEAFF.

The chain recombines TRBV7-8 with TRBJ1-1; the D gene is possibly TRBD1 (6 bases). Germline V lookup: CDR1 SGHVS, CDR2 FQNEAQ. V was cut by 4 bases and J by 7 bases, with 22 bases left in between. This CDR3 is 16 amino acids long. The CDR3, as DNA: TGTGCCAGCAGCTCACTAGGGGGTCCACAGGTTTATGAAGCTTTCTTT. Protein: CASSSLGGPQVYEAFF.

This clonotype has at least ten counts. This chain joins TRBV28 and TRBJ2-7; D gene ambiguous. V lost 3 bases to trimming and J lost 4 bases, with 13 bases between them. CDR3 size: 14 residues. Germline assignment: CDR1 MDHEN and CDR2 SYDVKM. CDR3 in DNA: TGTGCCAGCAGTTTGAGGCAGGAAAGATACGAGCAGTACTTC. Amino acids: CASSLRQERYEQYF.

This clonotype was counted a few times. The V gene is TRBV6-5, the J gene TRBJ1-1, with 11 bases matching TRBD1. From germline, CDR1 is MNHEY and CDR2 SVGAGI. The trim removed 4 bases at V and 4 bases at J, leaving 5 bases unmatched. The CDR3 is 15 amino acids. The CDR3 DNA follows: TGTGCCAGCAGTTTAGGACAGGGGGCCGGCACTGAAGCTTTCTTT. As protein: CASSLGQGAGTEAFF.

This clonotype has at least ten counts. V gene TRBV5-1 combines with J gene TRBJ2-7; no clear D gene. V lost 0 bases, J lost 0 bases, and 10 bases lay in between. This CDR3 is 15 amino acids long. CDR1 is SGHRS, CDR2 YFSETQ, per germline. CDR3 DNA: TGCGCCAGCAGCTTGGGCAGGACGGCCTCCTACGAGCAGTACTTC. Its protein product is CASSLGRTASYEQYF.

This chain links TRBV11-2 with TRBJ1-5; D is uncertain. This CDR3 comprises 17 residues. Trimming cost V 5 bases and J 0 bases, with 17 bases left between them. Germline CDR1 is SGHAT and CDR2 is FQNNGV. DNA for the CDR3: TGTGCCAGCAGCCTGGCGATAGGGCCATATAGCAATCAGCCCCAGCATTTT. The encoded protein is CASSLAIGPYSNQPQHF.

The table lists this clonotype with many counts. V is TRBV12-3 or TRBV12-4 and J is TRBJ1-4; D call uncertain. The CDR3 totals 16 residues. Trimming removed 3 bases at V and 5 bases at J, with 16 bases between. The CDR3 nucleotides read TGTGCCAGCAGTTTCTCCGGCGGGCTTCAAAATGAAAAACTGTTTTTT. Protein: CASSFSGGLQNEKLFF.

This clonotype was found many times. The chain employs TRBV28 and TRBJ2-7; 7 positions match TRBD1. The CDR3 contains 13 residues. CDR1 is MDHEN, CDR2 SYDVKM, per germline. V dropped 6 bases and J dropped 3; count of bases not matched to a gene: 5. This chain's CDR3 is CASRGQQYYEQYF. In DNA form, the CDR3 reads TGTGCCAGCAGGGGACAGCAATACTACGAGCAGTACTTC.

This clonotype was detected ten times or more. V and J are TRBV3-1 and TRBJ1-1; D remains unclear. Trimming shortened V by 0 bases and J by 7 bases, and 9 bases separated the two germline ends. The CDR3 is 13 residues long. CDR1 is LGHDT, CDR2 YNNKEL, per germline (reference sequence). CDR3 amino acids: CASSQDLMSEAFF. For the CDR3, the DNA is TGTGCCAGCAGCCAAGATCTCATGAGTGAAGCTTTCTTT.

The chain recombines TRBV7-9 with TRBJ1-5; D not resolved. Trimming took 5 bases from V and 3 from J, leaving 14 bases between them. Germline loops: CDR1 SEHNR, CDR2 FQNEAQ (reference sequence). This CDR3 region has 15 residues. CDR3: CASSPRGSDNQPQHF. The CDR3 DNA reads TGTGCCAGCAGCCCGCGGGGTTCTGACAATCAGCCCCAGCATTTT.

This clonotype was recorded a few times. The J gene is TRBJ2-6, the V gene TRBV19, with TRBD1 identical over 9 bases. The length of the CDR3 is 17 residues. V shed 6 bases and J 0 bases; nucleotides not matched to a gene: 6. Germline loops: CDR1 LNHDA, CDR2 SQIVND (reference sequence). DNA for the CDR3: TGTGCCAGTAGGACCGGGACAGGGAACTCTGGGGCCAACGTCCTGACTTTC. Its translation is CASRTGTGNSGANVLTF.

This clonotype was observed a few times. The gene calls are TRBV20-1 and TRBJ2-5, with D perhaps TRBD2 (6 bases). Trimming pared 4 bases from V and 4 bases from J, leaving 16 bases between. This CDR3 comprises 14 residues. CDR1 and CDR2 from the germline V gene are DFQATT and SNEGSKA (reference sequence). The CDR3 nucleotides are TGCAGTGCTATAGGGCTCGGGGGTACAGAGACCCAGTACTTC. Protein product: CSAIGLGGTETQYF.

This clonotype has just a few counts. This rearrangement joins TRBV28 to TRBJ1-5; tentative D call: TRBD1 (5 bases). CDR1 is MDHEN, CDR2 SYDVKM, per germline. The V gene lost 4 bases and the J gene lost 9 bases, with 7 bases spanning the gap. There are 11 residues in the CDR3. CDR3 coding DNA: TGTGCCAGCAGTTACGGGGGGCCCCAGCATTTT. It codes for CASSYGGPQHF.

This chain joins TRBV20-1 and TRBJ1-1; D unclear. The CDR3 has 13 amino acids. The V end was cut by 4 bases, the J end by 0 bases, with 9 bases between. Germline V gene data show CDR1 as DFQATT and CDR2 as SNEGSKA (reference sequence). CDR3 coding DNA: TGCAGTGCTATGGACGGTATGAACACTGAAGCTTTCTTT. It yields the protein CSAMDGMNTEAFF.

This clonotype was seen ten or more times. The chain has TRBV20-1 and TRBJ1-4; D uncertain. Between the trimmed V and J ends, which lost 1 base and 6 bases, there was a span of 12 bases. Germline CDR1 reads DFQATT; CDR2 reads SNEGSKA (reference sequence). The CDR3 runs to 14 residues. The CDR3 DNA is TGCAGTGCTAGAGGGTTGCGTGGGGATGAAAAACTGTTTTTT. As protein: CSARGLRGDEKLFF.

This clonotype was observed a few times. The chain uses TRBV13 and TRBJ2-5; tentative D call: TRBD1 (5 bases). The CDR3 contains 14 residues. Germline-derived CDR1 and CDR2 are PRHDT and FYEKMQ (reference sequence). The ends were cut back, 4 bases at V and 9 bases at J, with 18 bases in the middle. The DNA of the CDR3 is TGTGCCAGCAGCTCCAGACAGCCCGGTGGGGCCCAGTACTTC. This encodes CASSSRQPGGAQYF.

This clonotype has a count of ten or more. The rearrangement links TRBV11-3 to TRBJ1-6; D gene unclear. There are 14 residues in the CDR3. V lost 7 bases and J 7 bases, leaving 14 bases between the germline ends. The germline gives CDR1 SGHNT, CDR2 YENEEA. The CDR3 sequence: CASIRNLINSPLHF. The CDR3 DNA is TGTGCCAGCATTCGGAATTTAATCAATTCACCCCTCCACTTT.

The chain is built from TRBV6-1 and TRBJ1-1, with a weak D call TRBD1 (6 bases). V lost 5 bases to trimming and J lost 9 bases, with 16 bases between them. Germline-derived CDR1 and CDR2 are MNHNS and SASEGT. The CDR3 loop spans 13 amino acids. The CDR3 nucleotides are TGTGCCAGCAGTCCAACCCTACAGGGAAAAGCTTTCTTT. It yields the protein CASSPTLQGKAFF.

The chain links TRBV29-1 to TRBJ2-7; 7 positions agree with TRBD2. V shed 7 bases, J shed 2 bases, and the junction held 8 bases outside the gene matches. This CDR3 region has 13 residues. Germline loops: CDR1 SQVTM, CDR2 ANQGSEA. The CDR3 reads CSASGTTPYEQYF. The CDR3 region has the DNA TGCAGCGCCAGCGGGACGACTCCCTACGAGCAGTACTTC.

The table lists this clonotype with many counts. The rearrangement links TRBV15 to TRBJ1-5; D may be TRBD1 (6 bases). The V gene's germline CDR1 is LNHNV and CDR2 YYDKDF (reference sequence). With 3 bases removed from V and 6 bases from J, the gap between germline ends came to 15 bases. The CDR3 has 15 residues. This chain's CDR3 is CATSSNRAYGQPQHF. Here the CDR3 DNA reads TGTGCCACCAGCAGTAACAGGGCGTACGGTCAGCCCCAGCATTTT.

The chain employs TRBV20-1 and TRBJ2-5, with 7 bases aligning to TRBD1. V gave up 1 base and J gave up 2 bases; unmatched junction bases: 1. CDR1 is DFQATT, CDR2 SNEGSKA, per germline (reference sequence). This CDR3 region has 13 residues. The CDR3: CSARVQGQETQYF. In DNA form, the CDR3 reads TGCAGTGCTAGAGTACAGGGGCAAGAGACCCAGTACTTC.

The chain links TRBV30 to TRBJ2-7; TRBD1 agrees at 8 bases. The CDR3 has 15 residues. V trimming: 3 bases; J trimming: 2 bases; junction bases outside the gene matches: 9. Germline V gives CDR1 GTSNPN, CDR2 SVGIG (reference sequence). The CDR3 DNA reads as TGTGCCTGGAGCCGCATTGGACAGGGCCCCTACGAGCAGTACTTC. Its translation: CAWSRIGQGPYEQYF.

This clonotype was detected many times. This chain joins TRBV20-1 and TRBJ2-7; 7 bases are a match to TRBD2. Germline V gives CDR1 DFQATT, CDR2 SNEGSKA (reference sequence). Germline trimming cut 7 bases from V and 0 bases from J; bases unmatched to any gene: 9. This CDR3 region has 14 residues. The CDR3 bases are TGCAGTGGGTCTACCAGCGGGGTCTCCTACGAGCAGTACTTC. It translates to CSGSTSGVSYEQYF.